Listed below are T cell receptor beta chains from one sample, sequenced in a study of cytomegalovirus exposure and HLA in healthy donors. Repertoires were generated with immunoSEQ multiplex PCR, while TCRdb's copy carries only in-frame clones and drops some. The data contain about 190,000 clones, roughly 84% of them singletons. Sequenced: PBMCs. These receptors originate from a boy between 2 and 10 years old in good health and CMV-seronegative. The conserved cysteine and the conserved F or W are not part of the CDR3 here. The order of the fields is clone size, V gene, CDR3 length, CDR3 protein. The size of a clone is reported for some rows only, either as once, few or many, or as a class for expanded clones.

. TRBV7-2 13 ASSLGGTANTEAF
. TRBV5-4 12 ASSLAGRPREQY
. TRBV6-1 15 ASSEGRSGGTNEKLF
few TRBV9 10 ASSVGTDEAF
. TRBV7-2 13 ASSLDGNSQETQY
. TRBV6-1 11 ASSEGRGTEAF
. TRBV29-1 12 SVTRQGSYNEQF
. TRBV5-6 14 ASSPAGGQGANVLT
. TRBV19 11 ASFGQGTEKLF
. TRBV4-1 18 ASSQLTSGRPLRKTDTQY
. TRBV19 12 ASSIAGVTDTQY
few TRBV2 10 ASIVQGDGYT
. TRBV20-1 9 SARSTDTQY
. TRBV14 11 ASSLWNRGTIY
once TRBV11-3 11 ASSPRYLETQY
. TRBV5-6 13 ASSLEKAGITEAF
. TRBV2 9 ASIRVDGYT
. TRBV7-9 12 ASSLVVGLAFQF
few TRBV7-9 15 ASSPSTRGLQYNEQF
. TRBV27 14 ASSSGFGPQGDTQY
. TRBV29-1 10 SVETGGYGYT
. TRBV9 13 ASSQALGMNTEAF
. TRBV2 11 ASTGRAVNEQF
. TRBV5-4 13 ASSPIAGRQETQY
. TRBV5-1 14 ASSLQPTGKNTEAF
. TRBV15 12 ATSSGGPAGELF
. TRBV5-4 12 ASSLSGTGNTIY
. TRBV19 13 ASSIATTFQETQY
few TRBV6-5 14 ASSYSQSLKNTEAF
few TRBV5-1 12 ASSLGAGGNEQF
. TRBV5-6 12 ASSFGDSSYEQY
. TRBV9 18 ASSAAGGLAGGLSYNEQF
. TRBV28 9 ASIGSYEQY
few TRBV19 12 ASSIVAGIDEQF
. TRBV27 10 ASATGSSPLH
. TRBV15 11 ATSKTGPETQY
. TRBV30 12 AWSEGQGSYEQY
. TRBV4-1 12 ASSGWGGTYEQF
. TRBV5-6 11 ASSFLSGNTIY
. TRBV6-1 12 ASSESPGNYGYT
. TRBV5-8 13 ASSLEGSSNYGYT
. TRBV29-1 10 SVSTLNTEAF
. TRBV7-2 14 ASSPRGGFMNTEAF
. TRBV4-1 17 ASSQESLRTGRLNTEAF
. TRBV7-6 14 ASSRGTSGSGNTQY
few TRBV7-6 13 ASSVSGGSTDTQY
once TRBV21-1 11 ASSRDRVRELF
. TRBV7-2 16 ASSPRPGTGDWGEKLF